The source of this T cell receptor beta chain is a study of patients and donors after allogeneic stem cell transplantation. This clonotype was counted a few times. Per germline, CDR1 MNHNY and CDR2 SVGAGI (reference sequence). With 8 bases clipped from V and 7 bases from J, the junction kept 10 bases outside the gene matches. The CDR3 runs to 15 residues. MiXCR was run by TCRdb on the RT-PCR reads, yielding one entry per CDR3 protein. This sample has approximately 200,000 distinct CDR3 sequences, with less than 45% found just once. The TCR sequence derives from a human donor who was either an allogeneic HSCT recipient or a stem cell or donor lymphocyte infusion donor (not recorded which). It is not recorded whose cells these are; they may come from a transplant donor. The specimen sequenced was blood, either unsorted or a sorted T cell fraction (not recorded which). The rearrangement joins TRBV6-6 to TRBJ1-6, with 8 bases aligning to TRBD1. The CDR3 loop is CASADRGSGNSPLHF. DNA of the CDR3: TGTGCCAGCGCAGACAGGGGTTCGGGAAATTCACCCCTCCACTTT.